Here is one TCR beta chain with its context. Germline V CDR1 and CDR2: MDHEN, SYDVKM. The CDR3 length is 19 residues. These data come from a study of monozygotic twins with inflammatory bowel disease. Phlebotomy per donor yielded a single 2.5 ml blood sample. From the 5' RACE reads, TCRdb lists one entry per CDR3 protein and no DNA. This sample's table has more than 110,000 distinct CDR3 sequences. Sequenced sample: blood. The receptor was isolated from a human donor with ulcerative colitis or Crohn's disease, or a healthy co-twin of an affected twin (not recorded which). The rearrangement joins TRBV28 to TRBJ2-1; checking the TCRdb D call of TRBD2 is not possible without DNA. CDR3 region: CASSTLGLAGSSVYNEQFF. The whole variable domain, remainder taken from reference TRBV28 and TRBJ2-1, is DVKVTQSSRYLVKRTGEKVFLECVQDMDHENMFWYRQDPGLGLRLIYFSYDVKMKEKGDIPEGYSVSREKKERFSLILESASTNQTSMYLCASSTLGLAGSSVYNEQFFGPGTRLTVL.